This T cell receptor (beta chain) was sequenced for a study of patients and donors after allogeneic stem cell transplantation. V was cut by 2 bases and J by 2 bases, with 9 bases left in between. This CDR3 has 13 residues. Per germline, CDR1 DFQATT and CDR2 SNEGSKA (reference sequence). TCRdb itself ran the RT-PCR reads through MiXCR, one entry per CDR3 protein. The sample has around 200,000 distinct CDR3 sequences; less than 50% are singletons. The chain carries TRBV20-1 and TRBJ1-2; D unresolved. The TCR sequence derives from a human donor who was either an allogeneic HSCT recipient or a stem cell or donor lymphocyte infusion donor (not recorded which). It is not recorded whose cells these are; they may come from a transplant donor. Sequencing was performed on blood, either unsorted or a sorted T cell fraction (not recorded which). CDR3 in DNA: TGCAGTGCTAGACCAACACTGAACTATGGCTACACCTTC. Translating gives CSARPTLNYGYTF.